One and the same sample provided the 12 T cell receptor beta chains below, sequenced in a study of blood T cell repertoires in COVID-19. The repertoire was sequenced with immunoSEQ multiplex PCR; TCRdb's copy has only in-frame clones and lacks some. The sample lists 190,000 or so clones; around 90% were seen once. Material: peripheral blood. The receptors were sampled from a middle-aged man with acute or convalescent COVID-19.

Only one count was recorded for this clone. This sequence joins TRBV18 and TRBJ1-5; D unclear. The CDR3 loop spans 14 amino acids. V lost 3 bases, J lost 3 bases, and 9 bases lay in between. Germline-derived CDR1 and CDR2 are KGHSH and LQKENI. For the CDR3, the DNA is TGTGCCAGCTCACCCGACATTCCCAATCAGCCCCAGCATTTT. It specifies CASSPDIPNQPQHF.

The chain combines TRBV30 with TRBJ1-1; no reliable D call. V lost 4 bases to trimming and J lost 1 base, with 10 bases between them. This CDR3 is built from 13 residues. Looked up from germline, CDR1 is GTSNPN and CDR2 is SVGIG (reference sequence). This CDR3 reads CAWMGLPNTEAFF. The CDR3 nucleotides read TGTGCCTGGATGGGCCTGCCGAACACTGAAGCTTTCTTT.

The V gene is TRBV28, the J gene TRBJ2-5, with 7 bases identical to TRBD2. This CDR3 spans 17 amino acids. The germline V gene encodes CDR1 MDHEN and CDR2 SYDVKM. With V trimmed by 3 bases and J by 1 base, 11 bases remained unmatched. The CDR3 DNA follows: TGTGCCAGCAGTTTTCTCTTTCTGTCGGGGGGCCAAGAGACCCAGTACTTC. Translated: CASSFLFLSGGQETQYF.

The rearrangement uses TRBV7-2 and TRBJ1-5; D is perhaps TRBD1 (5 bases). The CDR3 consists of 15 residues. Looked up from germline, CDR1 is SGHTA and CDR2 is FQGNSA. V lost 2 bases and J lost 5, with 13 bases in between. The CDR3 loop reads CASSLSWGGDQPQHF. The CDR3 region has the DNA TGTGCCAGCAGCTTATCATGGGGGGGGGATCAGCCCCAGCATTTT.

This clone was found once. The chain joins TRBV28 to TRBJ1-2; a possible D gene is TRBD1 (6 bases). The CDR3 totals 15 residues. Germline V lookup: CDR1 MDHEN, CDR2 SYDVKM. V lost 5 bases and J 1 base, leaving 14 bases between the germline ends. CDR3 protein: CASSPTGSRNYGYTF. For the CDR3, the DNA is TGTGCCAGCAGTCCGACAGGCAGCCGTAACTATGGCTACACCTTC.

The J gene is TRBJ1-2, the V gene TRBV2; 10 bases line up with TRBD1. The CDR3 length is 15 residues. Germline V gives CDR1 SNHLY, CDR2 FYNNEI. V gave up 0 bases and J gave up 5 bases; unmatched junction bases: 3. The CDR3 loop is CASSEADRGWYGYTF. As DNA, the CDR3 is TGTGCCAGCAGTGAAGCGGACAGGGGGTGGTATGGCTACACCTTC.

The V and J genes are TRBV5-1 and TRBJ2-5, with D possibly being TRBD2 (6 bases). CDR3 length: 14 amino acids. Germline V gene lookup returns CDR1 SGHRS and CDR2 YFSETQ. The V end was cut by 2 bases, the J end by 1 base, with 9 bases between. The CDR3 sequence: CASSFSGPQETQYF. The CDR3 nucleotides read TGCGCCAGCAGCTTTAGCGGCCCCCAAGAGACCCAGTACTTC.

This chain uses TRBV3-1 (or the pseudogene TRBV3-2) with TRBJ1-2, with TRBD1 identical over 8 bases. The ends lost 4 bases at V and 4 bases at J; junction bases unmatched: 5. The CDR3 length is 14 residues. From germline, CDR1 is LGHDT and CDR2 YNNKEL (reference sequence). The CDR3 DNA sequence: TGTGCCAGCAGCCTACAGGGGGAATTCTATGGCTACACCTTC. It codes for CASSLQGEFYGYTF.

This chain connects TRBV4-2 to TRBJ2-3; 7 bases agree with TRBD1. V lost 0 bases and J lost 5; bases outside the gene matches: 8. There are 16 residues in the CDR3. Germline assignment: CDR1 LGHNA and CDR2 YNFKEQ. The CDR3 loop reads CASSQDPGGWGDTQYF. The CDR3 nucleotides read TGTGCCAGCAGCCAAGACCCAGGGGGTTGGGGAGATACGCAGTATTTT.

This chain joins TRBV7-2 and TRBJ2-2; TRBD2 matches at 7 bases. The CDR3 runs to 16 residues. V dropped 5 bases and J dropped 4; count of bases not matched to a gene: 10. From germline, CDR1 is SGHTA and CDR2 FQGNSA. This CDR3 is CASSPGPQRGTGELFF. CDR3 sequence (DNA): TGTGCCAGCAGCCCCGGACCCCAGCGGGGCACCGGGGAGCTGTTTTTT. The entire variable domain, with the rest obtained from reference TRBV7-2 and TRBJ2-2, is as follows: GAGVSQSPSNKVTEKGKDVELRCDPISGHTALYWYRQSLGQGLEFLIYFQGNSAPDKSGLPSDRFSAERTGGSVSTLTIQRTQQEDSAVYLCASSPGPQRGTGELFFGEGSRLTVL.

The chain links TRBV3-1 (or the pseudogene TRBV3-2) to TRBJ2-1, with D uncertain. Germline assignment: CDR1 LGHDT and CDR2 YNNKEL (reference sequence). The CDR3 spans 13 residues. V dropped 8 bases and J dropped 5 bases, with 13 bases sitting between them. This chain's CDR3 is CASLNRHNNEQFF. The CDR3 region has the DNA TGTGCCAGCCTGAACCGACATAACAATGAGCAGTTCTTC.

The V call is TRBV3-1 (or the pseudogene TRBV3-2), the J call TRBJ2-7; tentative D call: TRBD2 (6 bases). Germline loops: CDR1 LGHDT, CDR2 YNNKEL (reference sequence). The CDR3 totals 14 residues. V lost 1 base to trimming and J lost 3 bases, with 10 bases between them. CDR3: CASSQAGGGYEQYF. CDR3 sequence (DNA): TGTGCCAGCAGCCAAGCCGGGGGAGGCTACGAGCAGTACTTC.